Here is one T cell receptor beta chain with its context. Its antigen is as yet unknown. This record belongs to a study of vaccination and CD4 T cells after COVID-19. Study as a whole: SARS-CoV-2 positivity in convalescent patients was established by nasal swab PCR; several had mild and one severe disease.

Noted treatment: roughly 10-day PBMC culture with coronavirus spike peptide pools or control peptides (ViraFEST assay). The Oncomine TCR Beta short-read assay was applied to DNA of cultured CD4+ T cells. TCRdb re-derived calls from the PCR reads in MiXCR, one entry per CDR3 protein. Counted here are approximately 9,900 distinct CDR3 sequences, 50% to 65% occurring once; the ten biggest clones make up approximately 39%. Between the trimmed V and J ends, which lost 4 bases and 1 base, there was a span of 7 bases. Per germline, CDR1 SGHVS and CDR2 FQNEAQ. The length of the CDR3 is 13 residues. The V call is TRBV7-8, the J call TRBJ1-1; D may be TRBD1 (5 bases). Input material: CD4+ T cells from blood, cultured in vitro. This clonotype was sampled from a human donor who had recovered from COVID-19. This CDR3 is CASSSGGNTEAFF. CDR3 bases: TGTGCCAGCAGCTCCGGGGGGAACACTGAAGCTTTCTTT.